The present T cell receptor (beta chain) was sequenced within a study of T cells in Graves' hyperthyroidism and ophthalmopathy (dated by TCRdb to the late 2010s). About the study as a whole: Peripheral blood was sampled at the time of initial diagnosis, prior to any treatment. Whether ophthalmopathy could be predicted prospectively was tested in an independent validation cohort made up of about 18 hyperthyroidism patients plus 17 patients who later progressed to ophthalmopathy. According to the paper, TCR Vbeta CDR3 sequencing was carried out on over 130 peripheral blood samples, which came from fewer than 50 ophthalmopathy, 80 or so hyperthyroidism and about 17 progressor patients. In several Graves' hyperthyroidism patients, the study also compared T-cell repertoires from thyroid tissue with T-cell repertoires from blood. After blood sampling, hyperthyroidism patients were treated with methimazole at a starting dose of 30 mg daily, and ophthalmopathy patients were treated with high-dose intravenous methylprednisolone. To identify TCR V-J signatures that set the groups apart, the researchers used a discovery cohort of 100 patients, made up of under 45 with Graves' ophthalmopathy and about 60 with stable Graves' hyperthyroidism. The approximately 100 discovery patients were randomly split 7:3 into training and test sets.

Amplification of TCR beta CDR3 regions was carried out from RNA transcripts. The first round of RT-PCR for the TCR CDR3 was performed with the HTBI primer set and the Qiagen OneStep RT-PCR kit. The libraries were constructed in a second round of multiplex PCR and then size-selected and purified. The libraries were sequenced on an Illumina HiSeq2000 using paired-end 100 bp reads. Concerning the study's data processing: SOAPnuke was used to process the raw data, removing reads that contained adapters or uncalled bases, had a mean Phred below 15, or lacked an exact match to the constant primer or identifier. High-quality paired reads were merged using COPE v1.2.5, and each unique nucleotide sequence was defined as a clonotype. Clonotypes were aligned to IMGT TRBV, TRBD and TRBJ reference segments using MiTCR v1.1. Analysis was restricted to V-J combinations with a frequency above 0.0001, which covered roughly 99% of repertoires. A TCS score was defined as the ratio between F50 (clonal expansion) and ExV (chaos), using BLOSUM62-based TCRdist between CDR3 peptides within each V-J. Welch's t-statistics and random forest reduced approximately 520 V-J features to some 14, which were used in a naive Bayes classifier (R e1071). TCRdb passed the public sequencing reads through fastp at Q25 and MiXCR, retaining productive beta sequences. Rows merge per CDR3 protein into single entries with the most common DNA and genes. TCRdb's processing, not the study's, gives the V and J calls here. In all, the sample holds 450,000 to 650,000 distinct CDR3 sequences, and around 14% of those were seen once. The ten top clones hold roughly 6.9% of the sample.

This clonotype was counted many times. Its binding antigen is unknown. The sample holds no much larger clone one base away, and base qualities are not on file. Ophthalmopathy patients had moderately to severely active disease, with a Clinical Activity Score of 3 or more, a NOSPECS grade of 4 or more, and a disease duration of less than 3 months. The study excluded patients with uncontrolled infections, other autoimmune diseases, pregnancy or lactation. Diagnoses relied on clinical symptoms, serum thyroxine and TRAb, thyroid ultrasound and orbital computed tomography. PBMCs were isolated from about 9.1 ml of fresh peripheral blood by Ficoll-Paque density gradient centrifugation. Trizol reagent was used to extract total RNA, and RNA quality was then checked on an Agilent 2100 Bioanalyzer. Trimming takes 5 bases from V and 3 bases from J, and the germline ends sit 10 bases apart. The CDR3, cysteine through phenylalanine, is 12 amino acids long. The DNA shown is the 36-base CDR3, in frame from base 1. The germline V gene gives CDR1 as SQVTM and CDR2 as ANQGSEA.

On the study overall, not on this receptor specifically: No statistical method was used to fix the sample size in advance, and group allocation was not hidden from the investigators. Most expanded thyroid clonotypes (frequency above 0.001) were also detected in blood, a finding suggesting that blood repertoires may reflect thyroid immune responses. In validation, the model predicted progression to ophthalmopathy with roughly 70% sensitivity and approximately 74% specificity, a median of 6.5 months before onset. A model built on a 13 V-J signature distinguished ophthalmopathy from stable hyperthyroidism, reaching roughly 88% sensitivity and about 81% specificity in cross-validation and 80%/75% in testing.

The sequenced material came from blood. The receptor chain draws on TRBV29-1 and TRBJ1-1; TRBD1 might be the D gene, on 5 matching bases. The receptor comes from a woman between 18 and 30 years old with Graves' ophthalmopathy. This receptor has the CDR3 CSVSGGDTEAFF. The sequence in DNA is TGCAGCGTTAGTGGGGGGGACACTGAAGCTTTCTTT.